This T cell receptor beta chain derives from a study of T cell repertoires in cytomegalovirus infection. Study in general: CMV epitopes, recently identified HLA-C-restricted and well-studied HLA-B-restricted, were used. Public TCR beta signature analysis indicated the presence of both CMV infection and matching HLA type.

TCRdb called the reads again in MiXCR, with one record for every CDR3 protein. The sample contains around 770,000 distinct CDR3 sequences, 25% to 35% of which appear only once. About this clonotype: What it binds is unknown.

This material consisted of cultured CD8+ T cells from PBMCs, taken from culture after CMV antigen stimulation. The sequence was obtained from a human donor in good health (CMV status not recorded). Some clones in this sample may be carry-over from other donors' samples.

The CDR3 coding sequence is TGCAGTGCTGTGGGAAGGAACACCGGGGAGCTGTTTTTT. This gives the protein CSAVGRNTGELFF. This rearrangement joins TRBV20-1 to TRBJ2-2; D gene uncertain. The CDR3 is made up of 13 amino acids. V lost 5 bases, J lost 1 base, and 8 bases lay in between. Germline CDR1 is DFQATT and CDR2 is SNEGSKA (reference sequence).